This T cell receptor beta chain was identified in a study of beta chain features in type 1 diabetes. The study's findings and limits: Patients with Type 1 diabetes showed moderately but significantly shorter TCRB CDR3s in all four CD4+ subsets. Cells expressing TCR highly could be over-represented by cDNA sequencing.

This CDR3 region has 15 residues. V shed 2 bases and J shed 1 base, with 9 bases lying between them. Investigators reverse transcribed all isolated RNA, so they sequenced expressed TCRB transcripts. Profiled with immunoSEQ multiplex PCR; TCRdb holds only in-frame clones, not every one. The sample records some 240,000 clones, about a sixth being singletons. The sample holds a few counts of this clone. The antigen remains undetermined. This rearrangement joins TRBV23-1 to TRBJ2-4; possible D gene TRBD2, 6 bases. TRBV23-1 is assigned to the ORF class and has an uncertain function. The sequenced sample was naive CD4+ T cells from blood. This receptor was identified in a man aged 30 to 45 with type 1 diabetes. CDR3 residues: CASSQGGCAKNIQYF. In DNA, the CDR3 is TGCGCCAGCAGTCAAGGAGGGTGCGCCAAAAACATTCAGTACTTC.